The rows below give T cell receptor beta chains drawn from one sample of a study of T cell responses to AZD1222 COVID-19 vaccine. Sequenced by immunoSEQ multiplex PCR; TCRdb stores in-frame clones only, minus some. The data show roughly 76,000 clones, with roughly 90% seen just once and approximately 11% held by the top ten. The material sequenced was peripheral blood, taken on day 0 of AZD1222 vaccination. Receptor source: an adult in good health. Both conserved end residues are part of each CDR3. Each record gives: D gene, J gene, clone size, V gene, CDR3 DNA, CDR3 protein. A D gene is named only where the DNA matches it firmly. Size is stated for part of the rows, as once, few or many counts, or as a class when the clone is expanded.

>.|TRBJ2-2|.|TRBV12-3/TRBV12-4
TGTGCCGCGACAGGTCGGGTCACCGGGGAGCTGTTTTTT
CAATGRVTGELFF
>TRBD1|TRBJ1-5|.|TRBV5-5
TGTGCCAGCAGCTGGAGACAGGGCGGCAATCAGCCCCAGCATTTT
CASSWRQGGNQPQHF
>.|TRBJ2-6|once|TRBV28
TGTGCCAGCACCTCAGGGGCAACCTCTGGGGCCAACGTCCTGACTTTC
CASTSGATSGANVLTF
>.|TRBJ2-7|.|TRBV5-4
TGTGCCAACAGCTCGGGGAGCCCAGACTACGAGCAGTACTTC
CANSSGSPDYEQYF
>.|TRBJ1-1|.|TRBV19
TGTGCCAGCGACACCTCAGGGGTCCGGACTGAAGCTTTCTTT
CASDTSGVRTEAFF
>.|TRBJ1-2|.|TRBV18
TGTGCCAGCTCACCACGACAGCCCTCTATGGATGGCTACACCTTC
CASSPRQPSMDGYTF
>.|TRBJ2-7|.|TRBV18
TGTGCCAGCTCACCACCGTCGTACTACGAGCAGTACTTC
CASSPPSYYEQYF
>.|TRBJ1-3|.|TRBV12-5
TGTGCTAGTGGTTTGTGGCGGGACCGTAACTCTGGAAACACCATATATTTT
CASGLWRDRNSGNTIYF
>.|TRBJ1-5|.|TRBV28
TGTGCCAGCAGTTTTAGCTCGGGAGGTCAGCCCCAGCATTTT
CASSFSSGGQPQHF
>.|TRBJ2-3|.|TRBV15
TGTGCCACCAGCAGAGGTTCCACAGATACGCAGTATTTT
CATSRGSTDTQYF
>.|TRBJ2-6|.|TRBV4-1
TGCGCCAGCAGCCCCAACATTATCTCTGGGGCCAACGTCCTGACTTTC
CASSPNIISGANVLTF
>.|TRBJ2-1|.|TRBV6-5
TGTGCCAGCAGGGGTGATAGGTTTGGCCCTCCGTTCTTC
CASRGDRFGPPFF
>.|TRBJ1-1|.|TRBV7-9
TGTGCCAGCAGCTTACAGTGGTGGGCTTTCTTT
CASSLQWWAFF
>.|TRBJ2-3|once|TRBV5-1
TGCGCCAGCACCCGGACAGAGAGCACAGATACGCAGTATTTT
CASTRTESTDTQYF
>.|TRBJ2-7|.|TRBV2
TGTGCCAGCAGTGAAGTCTGGGCGAAATACGAGCAGTACTTC
CASSEVWAKYEQYF
>TRBD1|TRBJ1-1|.|TRBV12-5
TGTGCTAGTGGTTTGGTTTCCAGGGGGGATACTGAAGCTTTCTTT
CASGLVSRGDTEAFF
>TRBD1|TRBJ1-5|.|TRBV28
TGTGCCAGCAGGACAGGGGGTGGAGGGTATAGCAATCAGCCCCAGCATTTT
CASRTGGGGYSNQPQHF
>.|TRBJ1-2|.|TRBV19
TGTGCCAGTAGTATAGTGGGGGGTCCCTTCAACTATGGCTACACCTTC
CASSIVGGPFNYGYTF
>.|TRBJ2-1|.|TRBV19
TGTGCCAGTAGCAGTCGTTCCGCCATATACAATGAGCAGTTCTTC
CASSSRSAIYNEQFF
>TRBD2|TRBJ2-7|.|TRBV7-9
TGTGCCAGCAGCTTAGGGGTGTTAGCGGGATCCTACGAGCAGTACTTC
CASSLGVLAGSYEQYF
>.|TRBJ2-5|.|TRBV18
TGTGCCAGCTCACCGGCGTCCCTCCCTGGGACCCAGTACTTC
CASSPASLPGTQYF
>.|TRBJ2-2|.|TRBV3-1/TRBV3-2
TGTGCCAGCAGCCAAGTTTCTGGTTTGAGGGGACTCTCCACCGGGGAGCTGTTTTTT
CASSQVSGLRGLSTGELFF
>.|TRBJ1-1|.|TRBV2
TGTGCCAGCATCTCGCCCGGGGATCACACTGAAGCTTTCTTT
CASISPGDHTEAFF